The clone carrying this TCR beta chain showed up just once. For every subset, genomic DNA was evenly distributed across several immunoSEQ plates. Clones were sequenced by immunoSEQ multiplex PCR, and TCRdb holds only the in-frame ones, with some missing. This sample has some 2 million clones, with roughly 94% found just once. The V gene's germline CDR1 is MNHNS and CDR2 SASEGT. The CDR3 loop spans 16 amino acids. Trimming took off 1 base at V and 2 bases at J, with 11 bases between the two ends. The sample is drawn from a study of shared clonotypes between healthy human individuals. Only CD45RO-negative cells positively selected for CCR7 counted as naive CD8 cells, so terminally differentiated effector memory CD45RA+ cells were excluded.

The sequencing input was naive CD8+ T cells sorted from blood. This sequence joins TRBV6-1 and TRBJ1-4, with a tentative D call TRBD1 (6 bases). This TCR came from a man aged 18 to 29 in good health. CDR3 sequence: CASSEGRTDTNEKLFF. CDR3 sequence (DNA): TGTGCCAGCAGTGAAGGGAGGACAGATACTAATGAAAAACTGTTTTTT.